The clone carrying this T cell receptor (beta chain) was counted between two and nine times. What it recognizes is unknown. Unique molecular identifiers were incorporated when the TCRbeta library was constructed. In TCRdb, the PCR reads were re-called with MiXCR into one record per CDR3 protein. The sample contains over 100,000 distinct CDR3 sequences, approximately 10% of which appear only once. These data come from a study of T-cell reconstitution after alpha-beta-depleted transplantation in children. Germline CDR1 and CDR2: LGHDT and YNNKEL (reference sequence). The ends lost 3 bases at V and 7 bases at J; junction bases unmatched: 6. The CDR3 has 14 residues. Study conclusions and caveats: Counts and diversity of T cells one year after transplant came mostly from newly produced T cells. At day 60, the high TCRbeta diversity found in some patients originated from recipient T cells and thymic progenitors that had survived. Several hundred expanded graft clones reportedly were the source of alpha-beta T cells about two months after transplant.

This chain connects TRBV3-1 to TRBJ2-1; 7 nucleotides line up with TRBD2. The receptor was isolated from a boy between 2 and 10 years old with acute lymphoblastic leukemia, due to receive a stem cell transplant. This material consisted of PBMCs, taken before TCRalphabeta/CD19-depleted stem cell transplant. CDR3 nucleotide sequence: TGTGCCAGCAGCCACGGGAGGAGGAATAATGAGCAGTTCTTC. Protein sequence: CASSHGRRNNEQFF.